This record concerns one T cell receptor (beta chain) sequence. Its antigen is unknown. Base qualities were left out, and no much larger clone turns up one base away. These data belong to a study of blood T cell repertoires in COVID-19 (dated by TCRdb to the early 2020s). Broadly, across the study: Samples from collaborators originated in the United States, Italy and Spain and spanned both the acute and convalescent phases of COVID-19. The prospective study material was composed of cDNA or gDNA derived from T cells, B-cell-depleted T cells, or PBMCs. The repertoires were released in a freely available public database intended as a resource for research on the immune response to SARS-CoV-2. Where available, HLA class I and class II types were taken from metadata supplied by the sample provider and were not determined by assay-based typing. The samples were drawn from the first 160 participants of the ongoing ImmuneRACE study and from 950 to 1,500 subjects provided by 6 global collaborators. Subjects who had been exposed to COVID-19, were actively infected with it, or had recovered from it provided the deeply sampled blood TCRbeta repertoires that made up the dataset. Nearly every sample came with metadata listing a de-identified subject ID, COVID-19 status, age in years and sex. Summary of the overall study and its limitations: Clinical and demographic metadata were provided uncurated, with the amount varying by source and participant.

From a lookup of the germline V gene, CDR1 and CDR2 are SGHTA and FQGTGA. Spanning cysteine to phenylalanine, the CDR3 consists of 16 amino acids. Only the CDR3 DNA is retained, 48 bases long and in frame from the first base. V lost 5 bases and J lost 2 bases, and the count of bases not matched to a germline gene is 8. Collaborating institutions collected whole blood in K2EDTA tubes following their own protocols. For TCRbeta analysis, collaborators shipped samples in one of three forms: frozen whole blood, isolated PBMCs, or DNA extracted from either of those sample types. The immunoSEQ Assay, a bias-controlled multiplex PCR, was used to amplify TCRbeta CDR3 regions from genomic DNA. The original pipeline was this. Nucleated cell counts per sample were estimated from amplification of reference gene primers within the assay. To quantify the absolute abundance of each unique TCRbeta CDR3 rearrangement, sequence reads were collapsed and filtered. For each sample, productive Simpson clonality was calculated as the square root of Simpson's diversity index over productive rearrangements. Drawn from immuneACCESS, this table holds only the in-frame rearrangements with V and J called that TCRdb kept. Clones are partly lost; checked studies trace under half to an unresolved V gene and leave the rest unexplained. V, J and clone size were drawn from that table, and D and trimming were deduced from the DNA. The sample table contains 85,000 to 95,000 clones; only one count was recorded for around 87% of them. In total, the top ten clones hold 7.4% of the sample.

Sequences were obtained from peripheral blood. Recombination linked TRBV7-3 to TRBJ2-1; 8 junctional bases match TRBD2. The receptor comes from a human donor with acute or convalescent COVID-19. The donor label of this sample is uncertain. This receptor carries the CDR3 CASSPAGGGTYNEQFF. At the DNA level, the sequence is TGTGCCAGCAGCCCGGCGGGGGGCGGGACCTACAATGAGCAGTTCTTC.